Presented here are 5 T cell receptor beta chains from one specimen sequenced in a study of T cell responses to AZD1222 COVID-19 vaccine. Produced via immunoSEQ multiplex PCR; TCRdb's table is partial and in-frame only. The top ten hold about 1.2% of the sample, which has fewer than 250,000 clones, approximately 92% seen once. The source material was peripheral blood, sampled on day 0 of AZD1222 vaccination. These TCRs come from an adult in good health.

The chain joins TRBV7-2 to TRBJ2-3; tentative D call: TRBD1 (6 bases). The CDR3 extends over 15 amino acids. The germline V gene has CDR1 SGHTA and CDR2 FQGNSA. V was trimmed by 1 base and J by 2 bases, leaving 10 bases between them. The CDR3 DNA is TGTGCCAGCAGCTTAGGGGGGCCTCTCACAGATACGCAGTATTTT. Translating it yields CASSLGGPLTDTQYF.

The chain uses TRBV18 and TRBJ2-7, with a weak D call TRBD2 (5 bases). Germline assignment: CDR1 KGHSH and CDR2 LQKENI. The CDR3 is made up of 14 amino acids. Trimming removed 0 bases from V and 3 bases from J, with 9 bases in between. The CDR3 coding sequence is TGTGCCAGCTCACCACCGGTGACTAACTACGAGCAGTACTTC. It is translated as CASSPPVTNYEQYF.

This chain uses TRBV5-1 with TRBJ2-2; D is perhaps TRBD2 (6 bases). In germline, CDR1 is SGHRS, CDR2 YFSETQ. V gave up 0 bases and J gave up 1 base, with 13 bases separating them. This CDR3 comprises 17 residues. The CDR3 DNA follows: TGCGCCAGCAGCTTGGCCTTCGGGACTCAGAACACCGGGGAGCTGTTTTTT. It encodes CASSLAFGTQNTGELFF.

Written as DNA, the CDR3 is TGTGCCAGCAGTCTCCGGTGGGATCAACATCAGCCCCAGCATTTT. This gives the protein CASSLRWDQHQPQHF. The chain uses TRBV6-5 and TRBJ1-5; the D is unclear. This CDR3 region has 15 residues. V shed 5 bases and J shed 5 bases, with 16 bases lying between them. Looked up from germline, CDR1 is MNHEY and CDR2 is SVGAGI.

J is TRBJ2-2 and V is TRBV27; D is possibly TRBD1 (5 bases). V was cut by 7 bases and J by 8 bases, with 17 bases left in between. The CDR3 has 14 amino acids. CDR1 MNHEY and CDR2 SMNVEV come from the germline V gene (reference sequence). In DNA form, the CDR3 reads TGTGCCAGCAAAACTGGGGCCCTCGGGGGGGAGCTGTTTTTT. Translation gives CASKTGALGGELFF.